The T cell receptor beta chain described here comes from a study of blood T cell repertoires in COVID-19. Turning to the study itself: PBMCs, B-cell-depleted T cells, or T cells were the source of the cDNA or gDNA that made up the material.

Sequencing used immunoSEQ multiplex PCR; TCRdb keeps in-frame clones, though not all of them. The sample yields under 200,000 clones, 82% seen once. The CDR3 runs 16 residues. This clone was found once. The sequence derives from a woman aged 55 to 70 with acute COVID-19. The chain links TRBV1 to TRBJ2-7; the table's D call, TRBD2, has no DNA check behind it. TRBV1 is described as a pseudogene. What was sequenced was PBMCs or T cells enriched from blood (not recorded which). In nucleotides, the CDR3 is TGCACCAGCAGCCAAGAGGATTCGCGGGAGAACTACGAGCAGTACTTC. Its protein product is CTSSQEDSRENYEQYF.